The text below deals with one TCR beta chain. Its antigen is as yet unknown. The sample belongs to a study of blood T cells in healthy people across ages. A second PCR, run for about 7 to 12 cycles, used a sample-barcoded 5' primer plus a J-beta primer mix. All cDNA molecules were each tagged by a template-switch adaptor with 12 random nucleotides. Each CDR3 protein gets one entry after TCRdb re-called the 5' RACE reads with MiXCR. There are 500,000 to 600,000 distinct CDR3 sequences in the sample; about 26% occur only once, and roughly 20% lies in the top ten. CDR3 length equals 13 residues. Germline CDR1 is LNHNV and CDR2 is YYDKDF (reference sequence). V was shortened by 3 bases and J by 2 bases, with 6 bases between the two germline ends. Study-wide findings and caveats: Estimated diversity across one million T cells was deemed an underestimate.

The TCR comes from an older woman in good health. Sample: blood. The chain is built from TRBV15 and TRBJ2-3; D is ambiguous. CDR3 residues: CATSRPSTDTQYF. The CDR3 nucleotides are TGTGCCACCAGCAGGCCTTCCACAGATACGCAGTATTTT.